This T cell receptor beta chain was sequenced for a study of blood T cell repertoires in COVID-19. Study overall: Samples representing acute and convalescent COVID-19 were sourced from the United States, Italy and Spain. Nucleic acid was either cDNA or gDNA, and it came from T cells, B-cell-depleted T cells, or PBMCs.

Per the authors' pipeline: Amplification from reference gene primers served as the basis for estimated nucleated cell counts. The table came from immunoSEQ multiplex PCR; TCRdb's copy has only in-frame clones and leaves some out. That table is the source of V, J and clone size, and D and trimming were worked out from the DNA. The repertoire holds 10,000 or so clones, with 90% as singletons. V lost 0 bases and J lost 3, with 10 bases in between. This CDR3 region has 15 residues. Germline V gene lookup returns CDR1 SGHTA and CDR2 FQGNSA. Material: peripheral blood. This clonotype was obtained from a human donor in a cohort sampled during active COVID-19. The rearrangement links TRBV7-2 to TRBJ2-3, with a possible D match to TRBD2 (5 bases). The CDR3 is CASSLAPRGTDTQYF. Written as DNA, the CDR3 is TGTGCCAGCAGCTTAGCGCCGAGAGGGACAGATACGCAGTATTTT.